One and the same sample provided the 10 T cell receptor beta chains below, sequenced in a study of T cell responses to AZD1222 COVID-19 vaccine. The method was immunoSEQ multiplex PCR; TCRdb's version includes in-frame clones alone and lacks a portion of them. The data show 75,000 to 85,000 clones, about three quarters seen once. The sample consisted of peripheral blood, taken 28 days after the second dose of the MenACWY control vaccine. These receptors came from an adult who received the MenACWY meningococcal vaccine as a control.

CDR3 coding DNA: TGTGCCAGCAGTGACAGGGTCACTGAAGCTTTCTTT. Translated, it gives CASSDRVTEAFF. The rearrangement uses TRBV6-1 and TRBJ1-1; a possible D gene is TRBD1 (5 bases). Trimming took off 3 bases at V and 4 bases at J, with 6 bases between the two ends. The CDR3 runs to 12 residues. Germline-derived CDR1 and CDR2 are MNHNS and SASEGT.

This chain connects TRBV4-1 to TRBJ1-6, with a tentative D call TRBD1 (6 bases). From germline, CDR1 is MGHRA and CDR2 YSYEKL. This CDR3 contains 16 residues. With 0 bases removed from V and 2 bases from J, the gap between germline ends came to 8 bases. CDR3 nucleotides: TGCGCCAGCAGCCAAGATGGGGGCCCCTATAATTCACCCCTCCACTTT. Encoded protein: CASSQDGGPYNSPLHF.

The chain couples TRBV7-8 to TRBJ1-4, with 8 bases identical to TRBD1. V lost 5 bases and J lost 0; bases outside the gene matches: 5. The CDR3 extends over 16 amino acids. Germline V gene lookup returns CDR1 SGHVS and CDR2 FQNEAQ. The CDR3 sequence: CASSPQGAATNEKLFF. In nucleotides, the CDR3 is TGTGCCAGCAGCCCCCAGGGGGCAGCAACTAATGAAAAACTGTTTTTT.

V is TRBV7-8 and J is TRBJ1-6; D perhaps matches TRBD1 (6 bases). The V and J ends lost 2 bases and 7 bases respectively, with 12 bases between them. CDR1 is SGHVS, CDR2 FQNEAQ, per germline. The length of the CDR3 is 15 residues. The CDR3 coding sequence is TGTGCCAGCAGCTTACCCGGGGGCGGGAATTCACCCCTCCACTTT. Translating gives CASSLPGGGNSPLHF.

The V call is TRBV4-1, the J call TRBJ1-2; D remains unclear. The CDR3 contains 14 residues. Between the trimmed V and J ends, which lost 0 bases and 8 bases, there was a span of 13 bases. Germline V lookup: CDR1 MGHRA, CDR2 YSYEKL. The CDR3 DNA reads as TGCGCCAGCAGCCAAGATGTAGTAATTCGAGGCTACACCTTC. Translated, it gives CASSQDVVIRGYTF.

The gene calls are TRBV4-2 and TRBJ2-1, with D perhaps TRBD2 (6 bases). The CDR3 sequence is 14 residues long. The germline V gene encodes CDR1 LGHNA and CDR2 YNFKEQ. The V end was cut by 4 bases, the J end by 5 bases, with 12 bases between. In DNA form, the CDR3 reads TGTGCCAGCAGCCCCCGCGGGGACCACAATGAGCAGTTCTTC. Residues: CASSPRGDHNEQFF.

Only one count was recorded for this clone. The chain employs TRBV7-2 and TRBJ2-7, with 9 bases lining up with TRBD1. The CDR3 is 14 residues long. Unmatched junction bases numbered 5, after V lost 4 bases and J lost 4 bases. In germline, CDR1 is SGHTA, CDR2 FQGNSA. The CDR3 DNA sequence: TGTGCCAGCAGCTCCTTAGACAGGGGGTACGAGCAGTACTTC. Amino acid sequence: CASSSLDRGYEQYF.

The chain is built from TRBV4-2 and TRBJ2-3; the match to TRBD2 covers 11 bases. Germline assignment: CDR1 LGHNA and CDR2 YNFKEQ. CDR3 length: 16 residues. Losses at the gene ends were 0 bases for V and 6 bases for J; bases not matched to a gene: 5. In DNA form, the CDR3 reads TGTGCCAGCAGCCAAGATTTTAGCGGGGGGGCCGATACGCAGTATTTT. Encoded protein: CASSQDFSGGADTQYF.

This clone has a handful of counts. V is TRBV29-1 and J is TRBJ1-1, with TRBD1 matching over 7 bases. V was pared by 3 bases and J by 5 bases, with 6 bases of the junction left unmatched. The length of the CDR3 is 13 residues. Germline CDR1 reads SQVTM; CDR2 reads ANQGSEA. The CDR3 coding sequence is TGCAGCGTTGATCCAGGGGGAAGAACTGAAGCTTTCTTT. This codes for CSVDPGGRTEAFF.

Within the sample, this clone is medium-sized (0.01 to 0.1%). The V and J genes are TRBV10-2 and TRBJ1-2; perhaps TRBD1 as D (6 bases). Germline lookup yields CDR1 WSHSY and CDR2 SAAADI. Trimming shortened V by 5 bases and J by 11 bases, and 24 bases separated the two germline ends. This CDR3 is built from 15 residues. CDR3 in amino acids: CASSPAGTSSLWYTF. The CDR3 nucleotides read TGCGCCAGCAGTCCCGCCGGGACATCTTCTTTATGGTACACCTTC.